This T cell receptor (beta chain) was found in a study of shared clonotypes between healthy human individuals. Turning to the study itself: For every donor, three CD4 naive, three CD4 memory, two CD8 naive and one CD8 memory plates were used. Study-level findings and limits: In general, naive subsets displayed greater estimated richness than memory subsets did. Sequencing depth was expected to affect clonotype sharing among donors. Naive CD4 clonotypes overlapped across several donors at approximately 5.3%.

To note about this clone: The antigen is undetermined.

Using immunoSEQ multiplex PCR, the repertoire was profiled, and TCRdb retains in-frame clones only, with some absent. The top ten hold roughly 1.4% of the sample, which has roughly 1,100,000 clones, around 74% seen once. The sequence was obtained from a man in his late teens or twenties in good health. Sequencing was done on a sample of memory CD4+ T cells sorted from blood. Subset denoted: CD45RA-negative fraction.

CDR3 protein: CASGLVLAGATDTQYF. The CDR3 DNA follows: TGTGCTAGTGGTTTGGTACTAGCGGGCGCCACAGATACGCAGTATTTT. The V call is TRBV12-5, the J call TRBJ2-3, with 9 positions matching TRBD2. Germline assignment: CDR1 LGHNT and CDR2 FRNRAP. The CDR3 runs to 16 residues. J gave up 2 bases and V 0 bases, and 3 bases lay outside the gene matches.